The present T cell receptor beta chain was sequenced within a study of T cells in Graves' hyperthyroidism and ophthalmopathy. This clonotype was seen repeatedly, ten times or more. Patients with uncontrolled infections, other autoimmune diseases, pregnancy or lactation were excluded. Regions amplified from RNA transcripts were the TCR beta CDR3 regions. Carried out on the TCR CDR3, a first-round RT-PCR used the HTBI primer set. TCRdb redid the calling of the multiplex PCR reads with MiXCR, one entry per CDR3 protein. In the table there are fewer than 700,000 distinct CDR3 sequences, around 15% of which are singletons. What was sequenced was blood. The sequence was obtained from a woman in her thirties with Graves' hyperthyroidism.

The CDR3 is CASSFRHNSNQPQHF. The CDR3 nucleotides read TGTGCCAGCAGTTTCCGGCACAATAGCAATCAGCCCCAGCATTTT. This chain uses TRBV12-3 or TRBV12-4 with TRBJ1-5; D is unclear. CDR3 size: 15 residues. Trimming removed 3 bases at V and 0 bases at J, with 9 bases between.